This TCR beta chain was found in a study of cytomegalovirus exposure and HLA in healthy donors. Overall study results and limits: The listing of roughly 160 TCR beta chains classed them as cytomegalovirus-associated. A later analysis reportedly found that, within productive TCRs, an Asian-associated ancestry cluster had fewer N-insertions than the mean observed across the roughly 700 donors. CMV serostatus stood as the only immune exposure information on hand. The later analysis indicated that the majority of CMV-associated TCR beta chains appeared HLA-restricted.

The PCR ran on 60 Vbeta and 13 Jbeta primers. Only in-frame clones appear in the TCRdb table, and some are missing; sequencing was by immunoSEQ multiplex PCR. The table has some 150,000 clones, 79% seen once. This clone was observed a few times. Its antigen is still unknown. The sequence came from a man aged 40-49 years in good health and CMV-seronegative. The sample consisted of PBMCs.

The CDR3 region is CASSLGLAGADTQYF. The CDR3 nucleotides are TGTGCCAGCAGTTTGGGACTAGCGGGAGCAGATACGCAGTATTTT. The chain couples TRBV7-9 to TRBJ2-3; TRBD2 matches at 14 bases. This CDR3 contains 15 residues. Germline trimming cut 6 bases from V and 4 bases from J; bases unmatched to any gene: 3. Germline loops: CDR1 SEHNR, CDR2 FQNEAQ (reference sequence).